This T cell receptor (beta chain) was found in a study of T cell repertoires in cytomegalovirus infection. The wider study: Carrying CMV and the relevant HLA type showed in public TCR beta signatures.

Notes on the study in general: In two of eight donors, the top clonotype was HLA-C-restricted CMV-specific. CMV carriers having the relevant HLA were flagged by cumulative public TCR beta family frequency.

V was pared by 4 bases and J by 4 bases, with 13 bases between. Per germline, CDR1 SGHNT and CDR2 YYREEE (reference sequence). The CDR3 length is 14 residues. Comments on this clonotype: Antigen: not known.

TCRdb re-called the reads with MiXCR, one entry per CDR3 protein. The sample has hundreds of thousands of distinct CDR3 sequences, 24% seen once. The sequenced sample was CD8+ T cells from PBMCs. The receptor was isolated from a human donor in good health (CMV status not recorded). Some clones in this sample may be carry-over from other donors' samples. The chain is built from TRBV5-4 and TRBJ2-3; maybe TRBD2 (6 bases). Here the CDR3 DNA reads TGTGCCAGCAGCGACCGGGACTCCTCAGATACGCAGTATTTT. Amino acid sequence: CASSDRDSSDTQYF.